The 10 T cell receptor beta chains below all came from one sample that was sequenced in a study of identical twins. TCRdb reprocessed the 5' RACE reads with MiXCR, giving one entry per CDR3 protein. The sample consists of about 890,000 distinct CDR3 sequences, 9% to 15% of them appearing once. The sample was also linked to a second study, of yellow fever vaccine responses in identical twins.

Sequences were obtained from PBMCs. These receptors were obtained from a woman between 18 and 29 years old in good health.

This clonotype was counted ten times or more. The CDR3 nucleotides read TGCGCCAGCAGCCCGGGGGGGACAAACACCGGGGAGCTGTTTTTT. Translating gives CASSPGGTNTGELFF. V usage is TRBV5-1 and J usage is TRBJ2-2, with TRBD2 matching 8 bases. In germline, CDR1 is SGHRS, CDR2 YFSETQ. V was clipped by 4 bases and J by 2 bases; unmatched bases: 4. CDR3 length equals 15 residues.

Concerning this clonotype itself: This may be a read error, as it is one base from a much larger clone. The chain recombines TRBV10-3 with TRBJ2-2; TRBD1 matches at 9 bases. The CDR3 runs to 14 residues. In germline, CDR1 is ENHRY, CDR2 SYGVKD. CDR3 residues: CATNRDRVTGGLFF. In nucleotides, the CDR3 is TGTGCCACGAACCGGGACAGGGTCACCGGGGGGCTGTTTTTT.

This clonotype was picked up many times. The chain uses TRBV7-9 and TRBJ1-5, with D hard to call. The germline V gene has CDR1 SEHNR and CDR2 FQNEAQ (reference sequence). The V end was cut by 1 base, the J end by 5 bases, with 3 bases between. This CDR3 is built from 12 residues. The CDR3 region has the DNA TGTGCCAGCAGCTTAGGGTATCAGCCCCAGCATTTT. This encodes CASSLGYQPQHF.

The V gene is TRBV2, the J gene TRBJ1-2, with D possibly matching TRBD1 (5 bases). The germline V and J ends were trimmed by 6 bases and 2 bases, with 13 bases remaining between them. This CDR3 contains 14 residues. In germline, CDR1 is SNHLY, CDR2 FYNNEI. CDR3 amino acids: CASSPDTINYGYTF. CDR3 sequence (DNA): TGTGCCAGCAGCCCGGACACGATCAACTATGGCTACACCTTC.

This clonotype appeared many times. A read error may produce the germline difference seen at one junction end. The chain recombines TRBV11-2 with TRBJ2-7; TRBD1 might be the D (6 bases). Per germline, CDR1 SGHAT and CDR2 FQNNGV. There are 13 residues in the CDR3. CDR3 coding DNA: TGTGCCAGCAGTTTAGGCAGGGGTTACGAGCAGTACTTC. Amino acids: CASSLGRGYEQYF.

This clonotype was recorded a few times. This chain links TRBV5-1 with TRBJ2-3; TRBD2 agrees at 9 bases. CDR3 length: 20 amino acids. V dropped 6 bases and J dropped 7; count of bases not matched to a gene: 27. Germline lookup yields CDR1 SGHRS and CDR2 YFSETQ. The CDR3 DNA is TGCGCCAGCACCGGTGGCCGGAACGTCCGGCGGGGGGGAACCTACAATACGCAGTATTTT. As protein: CASTGGRNVRRGGTYNTQYF.

This clonotype has at least ten counts. The chain uses TRBV27 and TRBJ1-1; possibly TRBD1 for D (5 bases). There are 15 residues in the CDR3. The germline V gene encodes CDR1 MNHEY and CDR2 SMNVEV (reference sequence). Trimming removed 7 bases at V and 0 bases at J, with 15 bases between. For the CDR3, the DNA is TGTGCCAGCACCCCTGGCCGGGGCCTGAACACTGAAGCTTTCTTT. Translating gives CASTPGRGLNTEAFF.

This clonotype was observed a few times. The gene calls are TRBV12-3 or TRBV12-4 and TRBJ2-1; D may be TRBD2 (6 bases). This CDR3 has 13 amino acids. Between the trimmed V and J ends, which lost 7 bases and 3 bases, there was a span of 10 bases. The CDR3 DNA is TGTGCCAGCAATCTCGGGAGCTACAATGAGCAGTTCTTC. Translating gives CASNLGSYNEQFF.

This clonotype was recorded at least ten times. The chain joins TRBV28 to TRBJ2-1; D ambiguous. There are 11 residues in the CDR3. Germline-derived CDR1 and CDR2 are MDHEN and SYDVKM. Trimming removed 5 bases from V and 6 bases from J, with 5 bases in between. The DNA of the CDR3 is TGTGCCAGCAGTGGCTTCAATGAGCAGTTCTTC. Protein product: CASSGFNEQFF.

The chain employs TRBV28 and TRBJ1-5; D is undetermined. Trimming took 6 bases from V and 2 from J, leaving 17 bases between them. The CDR3 has 16 residues. CDR1 is MDHEN and CDR2 is SYDVKM in the germline V gene. CDR3 amino acids: CASSQPQGLGNQPQHF. In DNA, the CDR3 is TGTGCCAGCAGCCAACCCCAAGGGTTGGGCAATCAGCCCCAGCATTTT.